The 2 T cell receptor beta chains in this list originate from one sample, sequenced in a study of graft-versus-host responses after intestinal transplantation. Here immunoSEQ multiplex PCR was the method, and the copy in TCRdb shows in-frame clones only, minus some. Of 25,000 or so clones detected, 90% to 95% appear once; the ten largest clones hold 1.5% to 2.5%. Material: PBMCs, obtained around 40 days after intestinal transplant. Every receptor here comes from a human patient who received an intestinal transplant, so some T cells may come from the graft donor.

DNA for the CDR3: TGCGCCAGCAGCTTGGTCCCCACCGGCTCCTACGAGCAGTACTTC. Translation gives CASSLVPTGSYEQYF. The chain links TRBV5-1 to TRBJ2-7; D is unclear. Trimming took off 0 bases at V and 0 bases at J, with 10 bases between the two ends. Germline V gene sequence: CDR1 SGHRS, CDR2 YFSETQ. The CDR3 is 15 residues long.

This chain uses TRBV2 with TRBJ2-5; TRBD2 agrees at 7 bases. CDR1 is SNHLY, CDR2 FYNNEI, per germline. The CDR3 is 16 amino acids. Trimming took 8 bases from V and 4 from J; bases not matched to a gene: 16. This CDR3 is CASDEDGGGGGETQYF. In nucleotides, the CDR3 is TGTGCCAGCGATGAGGATGGGGGAGGCGGGGGAGAGACCCAGTACTTC.